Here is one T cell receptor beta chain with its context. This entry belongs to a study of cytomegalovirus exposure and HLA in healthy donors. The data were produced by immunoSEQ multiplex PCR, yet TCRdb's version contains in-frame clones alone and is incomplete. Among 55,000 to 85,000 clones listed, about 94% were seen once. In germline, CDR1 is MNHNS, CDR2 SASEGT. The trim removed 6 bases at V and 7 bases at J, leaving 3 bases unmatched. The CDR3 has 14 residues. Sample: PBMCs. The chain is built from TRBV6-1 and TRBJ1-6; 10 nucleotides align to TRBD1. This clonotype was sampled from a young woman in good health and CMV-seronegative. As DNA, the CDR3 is TGTGCCAGCAGCCCGGGACAGGGGAATTCACCCCTCCACTTT. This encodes CASSPGQGNSPLHF.